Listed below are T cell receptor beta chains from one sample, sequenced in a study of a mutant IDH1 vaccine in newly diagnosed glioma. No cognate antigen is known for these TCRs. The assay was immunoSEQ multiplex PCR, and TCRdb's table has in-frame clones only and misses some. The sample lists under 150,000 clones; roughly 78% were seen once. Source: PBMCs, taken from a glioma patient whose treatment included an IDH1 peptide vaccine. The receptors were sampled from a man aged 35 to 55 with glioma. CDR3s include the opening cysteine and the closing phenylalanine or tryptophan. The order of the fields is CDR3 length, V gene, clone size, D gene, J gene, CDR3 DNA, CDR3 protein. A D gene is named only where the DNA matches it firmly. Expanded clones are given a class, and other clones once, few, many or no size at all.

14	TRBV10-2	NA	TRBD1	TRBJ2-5	TGCGCCAGCAGCCAAACAGGGGTTACGGAGACCCAGTACTTC	CASSQTGVTETQYF
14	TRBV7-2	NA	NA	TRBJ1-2	TGTGCCAGCAGCTTAGGAGGGGACAACTATGGCTACACCTTC	CASSLGGDNYGYTF
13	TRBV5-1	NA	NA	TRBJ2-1	TGCGCCAGCAGCACGGTACAGGCCAATGAGCAGTTCTTC	CASSTVQANEQFF
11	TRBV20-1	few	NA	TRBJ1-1	TGCAGTGCTAGATCGGACACTGAAGCTTTCTTT	CSARSDTEAFF
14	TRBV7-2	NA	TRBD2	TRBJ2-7	TGTGCCAGCAGCTCTAGCGGGACCGGGATCGAGCAGTACTTC	CASSSSGTGIEQYF
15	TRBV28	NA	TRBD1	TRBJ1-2	TGTGCCAGCAACTCCGGGACAGGGGTTAACTATGGCTACACCTTC	CASNSGTGVNYGYTF
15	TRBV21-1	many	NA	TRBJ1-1	TGTGCCAGCAGCAAAAAGAGGGGAAAGGGGACTGAAGCTTTCTTT	CASSKKRGKGTEAFF
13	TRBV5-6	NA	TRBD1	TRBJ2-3	TGTGCCAGTGGACAGGTTGGCCCGGATACGCAGTATTTT	CASGQVGPDTQYF
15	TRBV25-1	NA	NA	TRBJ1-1	TGTGCCAGCACCGCCCACCAGGGGATGAACACTGAAGCTTTCTTT	CASTAHQGMNTEAFF
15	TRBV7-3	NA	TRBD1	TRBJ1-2	TGTGCCAGCAGCTCCCCGGGACAGGGGGGTTATGGCTACACCTTC	CASSSPGQGGYGYTF